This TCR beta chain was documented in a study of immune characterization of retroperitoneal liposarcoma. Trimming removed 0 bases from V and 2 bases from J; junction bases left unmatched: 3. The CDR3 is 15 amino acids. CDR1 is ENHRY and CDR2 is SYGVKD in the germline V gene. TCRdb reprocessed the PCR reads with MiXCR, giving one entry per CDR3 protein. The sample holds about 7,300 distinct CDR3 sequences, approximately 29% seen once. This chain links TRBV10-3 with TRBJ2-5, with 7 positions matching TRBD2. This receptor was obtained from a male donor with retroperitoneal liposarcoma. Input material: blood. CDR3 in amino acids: CAISESSGTQETQYF. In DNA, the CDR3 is TGTGCCATCAGTGAGTCAAGCGGGACGCAAGAGACCCAGTACTTC.